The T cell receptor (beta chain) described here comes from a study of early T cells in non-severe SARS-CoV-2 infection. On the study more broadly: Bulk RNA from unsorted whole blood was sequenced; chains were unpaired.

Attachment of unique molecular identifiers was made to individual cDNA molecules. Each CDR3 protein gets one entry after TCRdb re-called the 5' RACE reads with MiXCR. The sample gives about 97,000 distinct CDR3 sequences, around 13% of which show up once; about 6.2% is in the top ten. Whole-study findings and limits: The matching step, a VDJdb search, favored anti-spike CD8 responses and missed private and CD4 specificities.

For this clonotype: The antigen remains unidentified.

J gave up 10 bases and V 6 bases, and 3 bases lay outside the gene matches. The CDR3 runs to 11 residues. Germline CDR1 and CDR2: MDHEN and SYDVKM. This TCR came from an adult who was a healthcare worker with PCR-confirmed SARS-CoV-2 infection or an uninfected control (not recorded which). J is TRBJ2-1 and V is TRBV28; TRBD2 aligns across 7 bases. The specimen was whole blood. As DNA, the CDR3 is TGTGCCAGCAGGGAGACTAGCGAGCAGTTCTTC. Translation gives CASRETSEQFF.